The 23 T cell receptor beta chains below come from one sample, sequenced in a study of T cells expressing NK-cell markers. TCRdb re-called the 5' RACE reads; one entry per CDR3 protein, DNA not given. The sample holds 450,000 to 600,000 distinct CDR3 sequences. Material for sequencing was blood T cells: a sorted CD56 or NKG2C T cell subset, CD4+ or CD8+ T cells, or bulk PBMC T cells (not recorded which). Receptors were obtained from a man between 18 and 29 years old in good health.

The chain is built from TRBV6-1 and TRBJ1-3. There are 14 residues in the CDR3. Germline loops: CDR1 MNHNS, CDR2 SASEGT. The CDR3 loop is CASSSRSSGNTIYF.

The chain is built from TRBV7-8 and TRBJ1-5; absent DNA, TCRdb's TRBD1 call cannot be checked. The CDR3 extends over 16 amino acids. Germline V lookup: CDR1 SGHVS, CDR2 FQNEAQ. The CDR3 sequence: CASSPSRWGGNQPQHF.

The chain joins TRBV7-9 to TRBJ2-5. CDR1 is SEHNR and CDR2 is FQNEAQ in the germline V gene (reference sequence). The CDR3 runs 13 residues. CDR3 loop: CASSFPSQETQYF.

The chain is built from TRBV7-9 and TRBJ1-5; the D gene TCRdb calls, TRBD1, cannot be checked with no DNA. The CDR3 extends over 16 amino acids. Germline V CDR1 and CDR2: SEHNR, FQNEAQ (reference sequence). The CDR3 protein is CASSDQGGSSNQPQHF.

This sequence joins TRBV10-3 and TRBJ2-2; without DNA, the TCRdb call of TRBD2 cannot be checked. Germline V gene sequence: CDR1 ENHRY, CDR2 SYGVKD. This CDR3 is built from 16 residues. The CDR3 sequence: CAISEGLAGGSGELFF.

The chain links TRBV7-2 to TRBJ1-2; TCRdb's assignment of TRBD1 cannot be checked, as there is no DNA. The CDR3 is 13 residues long. Germline V gives CDR1 SGHTA, CDR2 FQGNSA. The CDR3 sequence: CASSRTLGYGYTF.

The chain links TRBV5-1 to TRBJ2-7. The CDR3 spans 15 residues. Germline CDR1 is SGHRS and CDR2 is YFSETQ. The CDR3 here is CASSLGHGLSYEQYF.

This chain links TRBV12-3 or TRBV12-4 with TRBJ2-2; checking the TCRdb D call of TRBD2 is not possible without DNA. The CDR3 loop spans 16 amino acids. This CDR3 is CASSSGRRARTGELFF.

The chain is built from TRBV25-1 and TRBJ2-1; TCRdb names TRBD2, which stays unverified in the absence of DNA. The CDR3 is 16 residues long. Germline V lookup: CDR1 MGHDK, CDR2 SYGVNS. The CDR3 loop reads CASRPAGTSGYNEQFF.

The V call is TRBV20-1, the J call TRBJ2-2; absent DNA, TCRdb's TRBD1 call cannot be checked. The V gene's germline CDR1 is DFQATT and CDR2 SNEGSKA (reference sequence). This CDR3 spans 16 amino acids. The CDR3 loop reads CSAHRGGTPNTGELFF.

The chain carries TRBV15 and TRBJ2-5; the D call from TCRdb, TRBD1, cannot be confirmed without DNA. The CDR3 is 15 amino acids. CDR1 is LNHNV, CDR2 YYDKDF, per germline (reference sequence). CDR3 loop: CATSRDKAGGETQYF.

This sequence joins TRBV27 and TRBJ2-1. Germline V gene data show CDR1 as MNHEY and CDR2 as SMNVEV (reference sequence). The CDR3 runs 15 residues. The CDR3 region is CASSLLVGFYNEQFF.

The rearrangement uses TRBV5-5 and TRBJ2-5; with no DNA, the TCRdb D assignment of TRBD1 cannot be verified. This CDR3 is built from 15 residues. Germline assignment: CDR1 SGHKS and CDR2 YYEKEE (reference sequence). The CDR3 loop reads CASSPGGATQETQYF.

J is TRBJ2-2 and V is TRBV12-3 or TRBV12-4. The CDR3 extends over 15 amino acids. Here the CDR3 reads CASSLGPGYTGELFF.

V usage is TRBV27 and J usage is TRBJ2-1; TCRdb returns TRBD1, unconfirmable since there is no DNA. The CDR3 contains 17 residues. The germline gives CDR1 MNHEY, CDR2 SMNVEV (reference sequence). The CDR3 is CASTAKGRQSSYNEQFF.

V is TRBV27 and J is TRBJ2-2; no DNA is available, so the TRBD1 call from TCRdb remains unchecked. CDR1 and CDR2 from the germline V gene are MNHEY and SMNVEV (reference sequence). The CDR3 runs to 17 residues. The CDR3: CASAPRGAALNTGELFF.

The chain links TRBV3-1 to TRBJ2-1. The V gene's germline CDR1 is LGHDT and CDR2 YNNKEL (reference sequence). The CDR3 has 11 amino acids. CDR3 amino acids: CASSSTTGQFF.

This chain connects TRBV5-1 to TRBJ2-1; no DNA is available, so the TRBD2 call from TCRdb remains unchecked. CDR3 size: 13 residues. The germline V gene has CDR1 SGHRS and CDR2 YFSETQ. CDR3 sequence: CASSSGSDNEQFF.

This chain connects TRBV6-1 to TRBJ1-6. This CDR3 spans 15 amino acids. The germline V gene has CDR1 MNHNS and CDR2 SASEGT. CDR3 protein: CASSVIHSYNSPLHF.

The chain uses TRBV20-1 and TRBJ2-2; TCRdb gives TRBD1 as the D gene, but with no DNA this cannot be confirmed. Germline CDR1 and CDR2: DFQATT and SNEGSKA (reference sequence). The CDR3 sequence is 13 residues long. The CDR3 loop reads CSAWTGRAGELFF.

V is TRBV6-1 and J is TRBJ2-1; TCRdb calls TRBD2, which cannot be checked without DNA. Per germline, CDR1 MNHNS and CDR2 SASEGT. The CDR3 length is 16 residues. The CDR3 protein is CASSPPRFSGRHEQFF.

The V and J genes are TRBV20-1 and TRBJ2-2; TCRdb indicates TRBD2, and absent DNA this call remains unverified. Germline V gives CDR1 DFQATT, CDR2 SNEGSKA (reference sequence). The CDR3 has 15 residues. The CDR3 loop is CSARAPGLVTGELFF.

The chain couples TRBV11-2 to TRBJ2-1; there is no DNA to check the TCRdb D call of TRBD1. The germline gives CDR1 SGHAT, CDR2 FQNNGV. The CDR3 is made up of 15 amino acids. The CDR3 is CASRRRGPGTDEQFF. The full variable domain, completed using reference TRBV11-2 and TRBJ2-1, is EAGVAQSPRYKIIEKRQSVAFWCNPISGHATLYWYQQILGQGPKLLIQFQNNGVVDDSQLPKDRFSAERLKGVDSTLKIQPAKLEDSAVYLCASRRRGPGTDEQFFGPGTRLTVL.